This section outlines one T cell receptor beta chain sequence together with its context. The antigen is undetermined. Germline V gives CDR1 SGHRS, CDR2 YFSETQ. This CDR3 spans 14 amino acids. Trimming took 4 bases from V and 5 from J; bases not matched to a gene: 4. This sample is part of a study of cytomegalovirus exposure and HLA in healthy donors. Study-level points and caveats: The classifier, whose performance was assessed in both the original and validation cohorts, reportedly diagnosed cytomegalovirus status with high specificity and sensitivity.

Only in-frame clones appear in the TCRdb table, and some are missing; sequencing was by immunoSEQ multiplex PCR. The data show about 73,000 clones, with approximately 95% seen just once and approximately 3.4% held by the top ten. This TCR was sampled from a man aged 18 to 30 in good health and CMV-seronegative. This rearrangement joins TRBV5-1 to TRBJ2-2, with 8 nucleotides matching TRBD1. Sequencing was performed on PBMCs. CDR3 region: CASSNGQGTGELFF. DNA for the CDR3: TGCGCCAGCAGCAACGGACAGGGAACCGGGGAGCTGTTTTTT.